The T cell receptor (beta chain) under discussion was sequenced for a study of response to subunit inactivated influenza vaccine. TCRdb called the RT-PCR reads again in MiXCR, with one record for every CDR3 protein. The table has approximately 160,000 distinct CDR3 sequences, around 10% seen once. The germline CDR1 and CDR2 sequences are LGHNA and YSLEER. The CDR3 has 16 residues. This clonotype appeared a single time. The junction departs from the called germline gene at one end, perhaps through a read error. Sequencing was performed on CD8+ T cells sorted from PBMCs, taken around 25 months after vaccination. This TCR was sampled from a man between 50 and 69 years old who received an inactivated influenza vaccine. The V call is TRBV4-3, the J call TRBJ2-3; 7 positions agree with TRBD2. CDR3 sequence: CASSKELAQHTDTQYF. In DNA form, the CDR3 reads TGCGCCAGCAGCAAAGAACTAGCGCAACACACAGATACGCAGTATTTT.